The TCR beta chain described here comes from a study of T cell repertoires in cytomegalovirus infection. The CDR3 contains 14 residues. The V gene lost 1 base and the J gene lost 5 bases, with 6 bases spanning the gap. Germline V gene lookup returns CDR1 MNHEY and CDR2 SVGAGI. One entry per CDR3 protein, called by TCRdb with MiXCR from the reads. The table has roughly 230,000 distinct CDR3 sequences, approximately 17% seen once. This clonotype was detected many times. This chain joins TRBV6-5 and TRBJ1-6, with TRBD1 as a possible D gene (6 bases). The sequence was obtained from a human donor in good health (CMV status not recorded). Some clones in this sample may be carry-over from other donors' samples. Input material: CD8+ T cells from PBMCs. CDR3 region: CASSYYRDNSPLHF. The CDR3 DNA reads TGTGCCAGCAGTTACTACAGGGATAATTCACCCCTCCACTTT.